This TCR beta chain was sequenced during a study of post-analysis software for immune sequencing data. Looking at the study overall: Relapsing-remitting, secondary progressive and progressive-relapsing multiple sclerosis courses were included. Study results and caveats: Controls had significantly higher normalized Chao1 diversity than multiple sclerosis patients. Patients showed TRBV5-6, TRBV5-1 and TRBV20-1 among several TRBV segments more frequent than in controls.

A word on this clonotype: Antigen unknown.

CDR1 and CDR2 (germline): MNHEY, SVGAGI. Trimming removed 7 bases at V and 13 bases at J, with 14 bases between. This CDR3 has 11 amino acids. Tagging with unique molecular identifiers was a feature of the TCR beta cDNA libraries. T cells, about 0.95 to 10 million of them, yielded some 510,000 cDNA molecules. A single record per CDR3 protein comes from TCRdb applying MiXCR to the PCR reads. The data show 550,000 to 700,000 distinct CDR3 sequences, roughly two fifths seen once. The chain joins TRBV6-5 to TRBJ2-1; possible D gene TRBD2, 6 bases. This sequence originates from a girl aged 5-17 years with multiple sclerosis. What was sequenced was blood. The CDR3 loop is CASTYGGGQFF. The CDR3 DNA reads TGTGCCAGCACCTACGGGGGAGGACAGTTCTTC.